This T cell receptor (beta chain) was profiled in a study of T cells in tumors and immune-related adverse events. This clone occurred once. V gave up 6 bases and J gave up 4 bases; unmatched junction bases: 9. CDR3 length: 15 amino acids. Germline V gene sequence: CDR1 LGHNA, CDR2 YNFKEQ. Using immunoSEQ multiplex PCR, the repertoire was profiled, and TCRdb retains in-frame clones only, with some absent. Of around 10,000 clones detected, 85% to 95% appear once; the ten largest clones hold around 1.5%. The TCR comes from a female donor with metastatic renal cell carcinoma. The V and J genes are TRBV4-2 and TRBJ2-7; 10 positions match TRBD1. This specimen consisted of lymph node tissue, obtained from a patient treated with anti-PD-1 therapy. The CDR3 DNA sequence: TGTGCCAGCAGTCTAGGACAGGGGGTTTCGTACGAGCAGTACTTC. Translation: CASSLGQGVSYEQYF.